The present entry profiles one TCR beta chain with its context. Its matching antigen is unknown. Researchers ran the PCR with 60 Vbeta and 13 Jbeta primers. Generated by immunoSEQ multiplex PCR, the TCRdb table keeps only in-frame clones and is missing some. The sample features 70,000 or so clones, with under 0.9% in its top ten. The data belong to a study of cytomegalovirus exposure and HLA in healthy donors. Overall study findings and caveats: TCR association rates varied by HLA locus in a later analysis, with DRB1 highest and HLA-C lowest. In a later analysis, an Asian-associated ancestry cluster reportedly showed fewer N-insertions than the 666-donor mean.

Trimming at V came to 2 bases and at J to 2 bases, leaving 9 bases not matched to a gene. Germline V CDR1 and CDR2: SGHAT, FQNNGV. This CDR3 spans 17 amino acids. V gene TRBV11-2 combines with J gene TRBJ2-7; 10 nucleotides line up with TRBD2. Sequencing was carried out using PBMCs. The sequence was obtained from a boy between 10 and 17 years old in good health and CMV-seronegative. CDR3 nucleotides: TGTGCCAGCAGCTTAACTTTTAGCGGGGGGACGACCTACGAGCAGTACTTC. Amino acids: CASSLTFSGGTTYEQYF.